The clone carrying this TCR beta chain has only one observation. Its antigen is not identified. This entry is derived from a study of T cell repertoires in cytomegalovirus infection. Trimming shortened V by 4 bases and J by 8 bases, and 17 bases separated the two germline ends. The CDR3 is made up of 15 amino acids. One entry per CDR3 protein, called by TCRdb with MiXCR from the reads. The top ten hold roughly a fifth of the sample, which has 250,000 to 300,000 distinct CDR3 sequences, 22% seen once. This chain links TRBV12-3 or TRBV12-4 with TRBJ1-4; D perhaps matches TRBD1 (5 bases). The input for sequencing was cultured PBMCs, taken from culture after CMV antigen stimulation. This clonotype was obtained from a human donor in good health (CMV status not recorded). Some clones in this sample may be carry-over from other donors' samples. CDR3 bases: TGTGCCAGCAGTTCGTTTGGCAGGGATCGCGAAAAACTGTTTTTT. The encoded protein is CASSSFGRDREKLFF.